The T cell receptor beta chain described here comes from a study of control samples from healthy donors and cancer patients. Some clones are missing from TCRdb's copy, which holds only in-frame ones; the method was immunoSEQ multiplex PCR. Of under 100,000 clones listed, 88% are singletons. Looked up from germline, CDR1 is MNHEY and CDR2 is SVGAGI. The length of the CDR3 is 12 residues. Trimming cost V 8 bases and J 2 bases, with 7 bases left between them. The sequencing input was blood. This TCR was sampled from a woman between 65 and 79 years old in good health. The gene calls are TRBV6-5 and TRBJ2-1, with D tentatively TRBD2 (5 bases). The CDR3 DNA reads TGTGCCAGCGGGAGCACCTACAATGAGCAGTTCTTC. Protein: CASGSTYNEQFF.